The 32 T cell receptor beta chains presented below share a single source sample, sequenced in a study of shared clonotypes between healthy human individuals (dated by TCRdb to 2018 to 2020). Receptor amplification or capture employed the immunoSEQ multiplex PCR assay. The clones in this table, taken by TCRdb from immuneACCESS, are in-frame only. Not every clone is retained; where verified, under half of the shortfall comes from an unresolved V gene, and the cause of the rest is unknown. The sample contains around 2,100,000 clones, over 85% of them found a single time. The ten largest account for roughly 1.2% of the sample. CD8 naive samples were obtained by positive selection for CCR7 among CD45RO-negative cells, yielding a CD45RA+CCR7+ population from which TemRA cells were excluded. The sequencing input was naive CD8+ T cells sorted from blood. What this sample's cell subset or site label stands for: CD45RA+CCR7+. Receptor source: a man between 18 and 35 years old in good health.

J is TRBJ1-1 and V is TRBV7-2, with 8 nucleotides matching TRBD1. Trimming cost V 5 bases and J 0 bases; bases outside gene matches: 8. This CDR3 is 16 amino acids long. Germline V gene data show CDR1 as SGHTA and CDR2 as FQGNSA. The CDR3 here is CASSLDREGVNTEAFF. CDR3 nucleotides: TGTGCCAGCAGCCTGGACAGGGAAGGAGTGAACACTGAAGCTTTCTTT.

The V gene is TRBV25-1, the J gene TRBJ2-7, with 11 bases aligning to TRBD2. CDR1 MGHDK and CDR2 SYGVNS come from the germline V gene. The junction had 5 bases not matched to a gene; V was cut back by 4 bases and J by 12 bases. The CDR3 is 12 amino acids. CDR3 in DNA: TGTGCCAGCAGTGTAGCGGGAGGGCGACCGTACTTC. Its protein product is CASSVAGGRPYF.

V is TRBV30 and J is TRBJ1-5, with no clear D. Germline CDR1 and CDR2: GTSNPN and SVGIG (reference sequence). The V end lost 0 bases, the J end lost 4 bases, and 10 bases lay between the germline ends. The CDR3 is made up of 14 amino acids. The CDR3 loop reads CAWSVWTENQPQHF. The CDR3 DNA sequence: TGTGCCTGGAGTGTATGGACCGAGAATCAGCCCCAGCATTTT.

The chain has TRBV6-5 and TRBJ2-3; tentatively, D is TRBD1 or TRBD2 (6 bases each). This CDR3 region has 15 residues. From germline, CDR1 is MNHEY and CDR2 SVGAGI. Trimming took off 6 bases at V and 0 bases at J, with 13 bases between the two ends. Here the CDR3 DNA reads TGTGCCAGCAGCCCCGGGGGCACTAGCACAGATACGCAGTATTTT. Translated: CASSPGGTSTDTQYF.

The J gene is TRBJ2-7, the V gene TRBV28; D is possibly TRBD1 or TRBD2 (6 bases each). V lost 3 bases and J 2 bases, leaving 11 bases between the germline ends. In germline, CDR1 is MDHEN, CDR2 SYDVKM. This CDR3 contains 14 residues. The CDR3: CASSFAGHTYEQYF. The DNA for the CDR3 is TGTGCCAGCAGTTTTGCGGGACATACCTACGAGCAGTACTTC. The variable domain in full, completed from reference TRBV28 and TRBJ2-7, reads DVKVTQSSRYLVKRTGEKVFLECVQDMDHENMFWYRQDPGLGLRLIYFSYDVKMKEKGDIPEGYSVSREKKERFSLILESASTNQTSMYLCASSFAGHTYEQYFGPGTRLTVT.

For this clone: The junction and the germline gene differ at one end; a read error may be behind it. The chain uses TRBV7-7 and TRBJ2-5, with TRBD2 matching 11 bases. The CDR3 covers 16 residues. CDR1 is SSHAT and CDR2 is FNYEAQ in the germline V gene (reference sequence). CDR3 region: CASSSLSGRAQETQYF. The CDR3 DNA reads as TGTGCTAGCAGCTCTCTTAGCGGGAGGGCCCAAGAGACCCAGTACTTC.

About this clone: The same CDR3 can be traced to other DNA sequences in this sample. The rearrangement uses TRBV30 and TRBJ2-7; D perhaps matches TRBD1 (6 bases). The CDR3 has 13 amino acids. V shed 2 bases and J shed 1 base, with 9 bases lying between them. CDR1 is GTSNPN, CDR2 SVGIG, per germline (reference sequence). DNA for the CDR3: TGTGCCTGGAGTCCGGGACATTCCTACGAGCAGTACTTC. As protein: CAWSPGHSYEQYF.

The chain has TRBV10-3 and TRBJ1-2; D call uncertain. CDR1 is ENHRY and CDR2 is SYGVKD in the germline V gene. Trimming took off 0 bases at V and 4 bases at J, with 9 bases between the two ends. This CDR3 is built from 14 residues. The CDR3, as DNA: TGTGCCATCAGTGAGTCGAAAGGGATCTATGGCTACACCTTC. This translates into CAISESKGIYGYTF.

The chain has TRBV4-1 and TRBJ2-3, with a possible D match to TRBD1 (5 bases). The CDR3 is 18 amino acids. The ends were cut back, 4 bases at V and 0 bases at J, with 20 bases in the middle. CDR1 is MGHRA, CDR2 YSYEKL, per germline. The CDR3 DNA reads TGCGCCAGCAGCCTTGAAGGGGTGGGGATTTATAGCACAGATACGCAGTATTTT. It translates to CASSLEGVGIYSTDTQYF.

This clone has just one count. The chain is built from TRBV30 and TRBJ2-1; perhaps TRBD2 as D (6 bases). Germline V gene sequence: CDR1 GTSNPN, CDR2 SVGIG (reference sequence). The CDR3 is 14 residues long. V dropped 3 bases and J dropped 1 base, with 10 bases sitting between them. The CDR3 region is CAWSGGVSYNEQFF. The CDR3 DNA reads as TGTGCCTGGAGCGGCGGGGTATCCTACAATGAGCAGTTCTTC.

The J gene is TRBJ2-1, the V gene TRBV27; 11 bases match TRBD2. The CDR3 is made up of 21 amino acids. CDR1 is MNHEY and CDR2 is SMNVEV in the germline V gene (reference sequence). J was trimmed by 4 bases and V by 3 bases; bases with no gene match: 20. The CDR3 nucleotides read TGTGCCAGCAGTTTTTGGGGCGTGGGACTAGCGGAGTCTGACTTATACAATGAGCAGTTCTTC. Encoded protein: CASSFWGVGLAESDLYNEQFF.

The chain uses TRBV6-6 and TRBJ1-1; TRBD1 is a possible D gene (5 bases). Trimming removed 2 bases at V and 1 base at J, with 11 bases between. The germline V gene has CDR1 MNHNY and CDR2 SVGAGI (reference sequence). The CDR3 runs to 15 residues. CDR3 DNA sequence: TGTGCCAGCAGTTACAAGGGGAAGGGGAACACTGAAGCTTTCTTT. Translation gives CASSYKGKGNTEAFF.

This sequence joins TRBV9 and TRBJ2-1; D gene ambiguous. The V and J ends lost 4 bases and 5 bases respectively, with 10 bases between them. Germline V gives CDR1 SGDLS, CDR2 YYNGEE. CDR3 size: 13 residues. The DNA of the CDR3 is TGTGCCAGCAGCCCCCACATAAACAATGAGCAGTTCTTC. Amino acid sequence: CASSPHINNEQFF.

This rearrangement joins TRBV5-4 to TRBJ1-2; the D is unclear. The CDR3 spans 16 residues. The V gene's germline CDR1 is SGHNT and CDR2 YYREEE (reference sequence). Trimming took off 3 bases at V and 0 bases at J, with 15 bases between the two ends. The CDR3 DNA sequence: TGTGCCAGCAGCTACGACGACGCTTTAGCTAACTATGGCTACACCTTC. This gives the protein CASSYDDALANYGYTF.

This CDR3 reads CASSIGSGRVYNEQFF. In DNA, the CDR3 is TGTGCCAGTAGTATAGGGAGTGGGCGGGTCTACAATGAGCAGTTCTTC. The chain is built from TRBV19 and TRBJ2-1, with a tentative D call TRBD2 (5 bases). CDR1 is LNHDA, CDR2 SQIVND, per germline (reference sequence). The CDR3 covers 16 residues. V gave up 1 base and J gave up 3 bases, with 13 bases separating them.

The rearrangement uses TRBV15 and TRBJ2-7, with 10 bases lining up with TRBD1. V trimming: 5 bases; J trimming: 1 base; junction bases outside the gene matches: 5. The CDR3 length is 15 residues. Per germline, CDR1 LNHNV and CDR2 YYDKDF (reference sequence). The CDR3 DNA follows: TGTGCCACCAGCCGGGGACAGGGGCCGTCCTACGAGCAGTACTTC. It encodes CATSRGQGPSYEQYF.

This clone was picked up one time. This rearrangement joins TRBV27 to TRBJ1-5; the match to TRBD1 covers 7 bases. The germline V gene has CDR1 MNHEY and CDR2 SMNVEV (reference sequence). The junction had 5 bases not matched to a gene; V was cut back by 4 bases and J by 5 bases. This CDR3 has 14 residues. The CDR3, as DNA: TGTGCCAGCAGTTCCCAGGGGGTGTATCAGCCCCAGCATTTT. Translation: CASSSQGVYQPQHF.

The chain carries TRBV2 and TRBJ2-2; tentative D call: TRBD2 (6 bases). The CDR3 totals 15 residues. Germline values: CDR1 SNHLY, CDR2 FYNNEI. The ends were cut back, 8 bases at V and 4 bases at J, with 17 bases in the middle. CDR3 in DNA: TGTGCCAGCGGCAGAGGAGGGCGGAGCACCGGGGAGCTGTTTTTT. Its protein is CASGRGGRSTGELFF.

The chain combines TRBV6-6 with TRBJ2-7, with TRBD2 matching over 9 bases. The V segment lost 7 bases and the J segment 2 bases; nucleotides outside the gene matches: 12. From germline, CDR1 is MNHNY and CDR2 SVGAGI (reference sequence). This CDR3 spans 16 amino acids. CDR3 in DNA: TGTGCCAGCACCTTCGAGGAAGCGGGGGGACCCTACGAGCAGTACTTC. As protein: CASTFEEAGGPYEQYF.

This sequence joins TRBV27 and TRBJ1-2; D gene unclear. Germline CDR1 and CDR2: MNHEY and SMNVEV (reference sequence). The CDR3 totals 16 residues. Trimming left V 5 bases short and J 0 bases short, with 16 bases between. The CDR3 DNA reads as TGTGCCAGCAGTCTCAGTTGGACGCATACTAACTATGGCTACACCTTC. Translating it yields CASSLSWTHTNYGYTF.

V and J are TRBV4-1 and TRBJ2-5, with D perhaps TRBD1 or TRBD2 (5 bases each). The CDR3 runs 18 residues. Germline V gene data show CDR1 as MGHRA and CDR2 as YSYEKL. The V end lost 3 bases, the J end lost 8 bases, and 28 bases lay between the germline ends. Written as DNA, the CDR3 is TGCGCCAGCAGCCACGAACAGACGGGACCTGGTGGGGCCAGAACCCAGTACTTC. Amino acid sequence: CASSHEQTGPGGARTQYF.

This chain joins TRBV19 and TRBJ2-2; tentatively, D is TRBD1 (5 bases). CDR3 length equals 16 residues. The germline V and J ends were trimmed by 5 bases and 5 bases, with 18 bases remaining between them. Germline CDR1 LNHDA, CDR2 SQIVND (reference sequence). In nucleotides, the CDR3 is TGTGCCAGTAGTTTGAGCACAGGCCTTGGGACCGGGGAGCTGTTTTTT. Encoded protein: CASSLSTGLGTGELFF.

Turning to this clone: The same CDR3 arises from other DNA sequences in this sample as well. The V gene is TRBV5-4, the J gene TRBJ2-7; 7 nucleotides align to TRBD1. The V and J ends lost 5 bases and 6 bases, in that order; junction bases with no gene match: 8. The CDR3 length is 13 residues. Germline V lookup: CDR1 SGHNT, CDR2 YYREEE (reference sequence). As DNA, the CDR3 is TGTGCCAGCAGTCTCGACAGGGACGGCGAGCAGTACTTC. This sequence encodes CASSLDRDGEQYF.

This clone was observed once. The chain combines TRBV9 with TRBJ1-2; 7 nucleotides match TRBD1. This CDR3 is built from 15 residues. Looked up from germline, CDR1 is SGDLS and CDR2 is YYNGEE. J was trimmed by 3 bases and V by 0 bases; bases with no gene match: 5. The CDR3 DNA reads TGTGCCAGCAGCGTAGGCGGCAGGGGGGACTATGGCTACACCTTC. It specifies CASSVGGRGDYGYTF.

J is TRBJ1-5 and V is TRBV28; 7 positions match TRBD1. Germline CDR1 reads MDHEN; CDR2 reads SYDVKM. The CDR3 is 15 amino acids. With V trimmed by 6 bases and J by 3 bases, 8 bases remained unmatched. CDR3 nucleotide sequence: TGTGCCAGCAGCACCCAGGGGGAGGTCAATCAGCCCCAGCATTTT. This sequence encodes CASSTQGEVNQPQHF.

This clone was observed a single time. The gene calls are TRBV27 and TRBJ2-3; D might be TRBD2 (7 bases). Trimming stripped 1 base from V and 2 bases from J, with 19 bases between. From germline, CDR1 is MNHEY and CDR2 SMNVEV (reference sequence). The CDR3 is made up of 18 amino acids. The CDR3 DNA sequence: TGTGCCAGCAGTTTATACGATTTGGGGGGGGGCTCCACAGATACGCAGTATTTT. This sequence encodes CASSLYDLGGGSTDTQYF.

The chain carries TRBV27 and TRBJ2-7, with 9 bases lining up with TRBD1. V was pared by 0 bases and J by 5 bases, with 8 bases of the junction left unmatched. Germline values: CDR1 MNHEY, CDR2 SMNVEV (reference sequence). This CDR3 has 16 residues. The CDR3 loop is CASSLSVGTGYHEQYF. CDR3 nucleotides: TGTGCCAGCAGTTTATCTGTAGGGACAGGGTACCACGAGCAGTACTTC.

The chain has TRBV6-1 and TRBJ2-7; maybe TRBD2 (5 bases). The V end lost 2 bases, the J end lost 2 bases, and 13 bases lay between the germline ends. There are 15 residues in the CDR3. From germline, CDR1 is MNHNS and CDR2 SASEGT. The CDR3 DNA sequence: TGTGCCAGCAGTGAATTCGGAGGAGGCCCCTACGAGCAGTACTTC. It codes for CASSEFGGGPYEQYF.

The chain carries TRBV27 and TRBJ2-7, with 8 bases that match TRBD1. The germline CDR1 and CDR2 sequences are MNHEY and SMNVEV (reference sequence). V lost 10 bases to trimming and J lost 5 bases; unmatched junction nucleotides: 16. This CDR3 region has 15 residues. CDR3 region: CATSLETGGYNEQYF. The DNA for the CDR3 is TGTGCCACATCTTTGGAAACAGGGGGTTACAACGAGCAGTACTTC.

A note on this clone: Other DNA sequences in this specimen translate into the identical CDR3. This chain connects TRBV27 to TRBJ1-4; D ambiguous. The V end lost 2 bases, the J end lost 5 bases, and 6 bases lay between the germline ends. Germline V gene data show CDR1 as MNHEY and CDR2 as SMNVEV (reference sequence). The CDR3 contains 13 residues. The CDR3 DNA sequence: TGTGCCAGCAGTTTAACGTTCAATGAAAAACTGTTTTTT. This sequence encodes CASSLTFNEKLFF. Combining the CDR3 with reference TRBV27 and TRBJ1-4 gives the whole variable domain EAQVTQNPRYLITVTGKKLTVTCSQNMNHEYMSWYRQDPGLGLRQIYYSMNVEVTDKGDVPEGYKVSRKEKRNFPLILESPSPNQTSLYFCASSLTFNEKLFFGSGTQLSVL.

This clone was detected a few times. The chain joins TRBV4-1 to TRBJ1-5; a possible D gene is TRBD1 (6 bases). V shed 6 bases and J shed 6 bases, with 21 bases lying between them. Germline lookup yields CDR1 MGHRA and CDR2 YSYEKL. CDR3 length: 16 residues. CDR3 residues: CASRLSPSGAGQPQHF. For the CDR3, the DNA is TGCGCCAGCAGGCTTTCCCCGTCAGGGGCAGGTCAGCCCCAGCATTTT.

The V gene is TRBV7-9, the J gene TRBJ2-1, with D perhaps given as TRBD1 or TRBD2 (5 bases each). The CDR3 spans 12 residues. Germline V gene sequence: CDR1 SEHNR, CDR2 FQNEAQ (reference sequence). V lost 6 bases and J 10 bases, leaving 13 bases between the germline ends. DNA of the CDR3: TGTGCCAGCAGTCGGGACGCCTGGGAGCAGTTCTTC. Encoded protein: CASSRDAWEQFF.